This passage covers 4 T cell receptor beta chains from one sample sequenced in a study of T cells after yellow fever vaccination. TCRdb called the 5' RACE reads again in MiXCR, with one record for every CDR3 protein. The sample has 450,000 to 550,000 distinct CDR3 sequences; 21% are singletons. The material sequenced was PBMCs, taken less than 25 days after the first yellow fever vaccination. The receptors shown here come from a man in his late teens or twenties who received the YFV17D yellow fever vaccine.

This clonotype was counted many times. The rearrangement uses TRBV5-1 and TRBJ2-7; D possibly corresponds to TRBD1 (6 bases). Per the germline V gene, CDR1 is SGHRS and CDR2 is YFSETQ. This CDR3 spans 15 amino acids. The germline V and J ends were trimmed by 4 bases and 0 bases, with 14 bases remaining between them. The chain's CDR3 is CASSPLQGSSYEQYF. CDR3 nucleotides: TGCGCCAGCAGCCCCTTACAGGGAAGCTCCTACGAGCAGTACTTC.

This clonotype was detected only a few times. In DNA, the CDR3 is TGTGCCAGCAGTCCCCAGTCGGGGGGCACAGATACGCAGTATTTT. Its protein product is CASSPQSGGTDTQYF. This chain links TRBV12-3 or TRBV12-4 with TRBJ2-3; D is perhaps TRBD2 (6 bases). Trimming left V 5 bases short and J 1 base short, with 13 bases between. The CDR3 is 15 amino acids.

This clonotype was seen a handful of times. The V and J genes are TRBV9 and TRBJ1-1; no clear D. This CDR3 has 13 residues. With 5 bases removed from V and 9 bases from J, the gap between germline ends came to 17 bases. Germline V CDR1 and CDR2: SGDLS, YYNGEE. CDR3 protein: CASSATYGEQAFF. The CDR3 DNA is TGTGCCAGCAGTGCTACCTATGGAGAACAAGCTTTCTTT.

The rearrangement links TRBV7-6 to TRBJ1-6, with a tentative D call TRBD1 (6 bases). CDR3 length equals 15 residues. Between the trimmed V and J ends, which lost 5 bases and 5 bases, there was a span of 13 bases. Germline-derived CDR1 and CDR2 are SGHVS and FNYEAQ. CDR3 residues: CASSPQGTNNSPLHF. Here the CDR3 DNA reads TGTGCCAGCAGCCCACAAGGGACAAATAATTCACCCCTCCACTTT.